Sequencing of this T cell receptor (beta chain) was carried out in a study of CD8 T cells in ankylosing spondylitis. Germline V gives CDR1 MNHEY, CDR2 SVGEGT. Trimming left V 8 bases short and J 1 base short, with 14 bases between. The CDR3 has 15 residues. The TCR beta libraries were generated through quantitative 5'-RACE incorporating molecular barcodes. Using its own MiXCR run on the 5' RACE reads, TCRdb lists one record per CDR3 protein. The table has some 700,000 distinct CDR3 sequences, about 20% seen once; the top ten hold about a fifth. This clonotype was observed a few times. The antigen is not known. Findings and limits, study-wide: Clones linked to disease were reported to show significant enrichment in matched ankylosing spondylitis synovial fluid. Blood of patients with ankylosing spondylitis appeared to be characterized by a TCR beta motif of eight highly homologous variants. Disease-associated clones were CD8+ and fairly uncommon in peripheral blood.

Sequencing was performed on blood, either unsorted or a sorted T cell fraction (not recorded which). The V and J genes are TRBV6-2 or TRBV6-3 and TRBJ2-2; a weak D match, TRBD2 (6 bases). The receptor was isolated from a male donor with ankylosing spondylitis. The CDR3: CASRALAWNTGELFF. As DNA, the CDR3 is TGTGCCAGCCGCGCCCTAGCGTGGAACACCGGGGAGCTGTTTTTT.